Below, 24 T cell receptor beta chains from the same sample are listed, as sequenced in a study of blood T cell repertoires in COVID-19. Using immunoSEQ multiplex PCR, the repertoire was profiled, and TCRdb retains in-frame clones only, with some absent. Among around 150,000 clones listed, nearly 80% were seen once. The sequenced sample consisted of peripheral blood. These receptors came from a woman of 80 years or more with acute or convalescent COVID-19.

The CDR3 region has the DNA TGCGCCAGCAGTGAGTCGATGACTAGCCGTGAAGTCTACAATGAGCAGTTCTTC. It specifies CASSESMTSREVYNEQFF. The chain is built from TRBV10-1 and TRBJ2-1; 7 nucleotides match TRBD2. The CDR3 length is 18 residues. V gave up 0 bases and J gave up 3 bases; unmatched junction bases: 11. Germline CDR1 WNHNN, CDR2 SYGVQD (reference sequence).

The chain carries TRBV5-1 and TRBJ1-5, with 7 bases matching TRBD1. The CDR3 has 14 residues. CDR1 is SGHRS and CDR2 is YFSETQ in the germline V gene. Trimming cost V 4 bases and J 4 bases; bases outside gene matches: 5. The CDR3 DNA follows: TGCGCCAGCAGCCGTGGGACAGAAAATCAGCCCCAGCATTTT. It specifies CASSRGTENQPQHF.

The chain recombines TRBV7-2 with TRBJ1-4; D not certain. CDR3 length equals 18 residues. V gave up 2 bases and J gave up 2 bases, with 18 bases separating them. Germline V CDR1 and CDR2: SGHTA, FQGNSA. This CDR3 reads CASSLHGRATGTNEKLFF. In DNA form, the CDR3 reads TGTGCCAGCAGCTTACACGGAAGGGCTACGGGGACTAATGAAAAACTGTTTTTT.

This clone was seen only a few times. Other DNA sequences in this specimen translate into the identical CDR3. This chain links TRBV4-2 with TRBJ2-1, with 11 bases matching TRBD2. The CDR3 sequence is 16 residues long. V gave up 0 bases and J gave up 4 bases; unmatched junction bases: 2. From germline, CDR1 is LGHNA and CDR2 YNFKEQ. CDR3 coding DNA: TGTGCCAGCAGCCAAGAGGTAGCGGGAGGGTACAATGAGCAGTTCTTC. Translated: CASSQEVAGGYNEQFF.

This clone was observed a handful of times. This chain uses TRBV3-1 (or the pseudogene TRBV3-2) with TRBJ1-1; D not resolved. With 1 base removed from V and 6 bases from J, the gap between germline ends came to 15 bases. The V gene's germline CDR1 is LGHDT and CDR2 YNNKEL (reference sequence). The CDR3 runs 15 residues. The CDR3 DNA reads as TGTGCCAGCAGCCAAGGTAGACGACTTAGTTCTGAAGCTTTCTTT. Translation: CASSQGRRLSSEAFF.

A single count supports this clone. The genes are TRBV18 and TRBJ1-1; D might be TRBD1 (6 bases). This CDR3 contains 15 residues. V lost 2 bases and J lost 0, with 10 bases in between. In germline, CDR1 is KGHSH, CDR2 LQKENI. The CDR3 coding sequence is TGTGCCAGCTCACCAGGGACAAACCTGAACACTGAAGCTTTCTTT. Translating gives CASSPGTNLNTEAFF.

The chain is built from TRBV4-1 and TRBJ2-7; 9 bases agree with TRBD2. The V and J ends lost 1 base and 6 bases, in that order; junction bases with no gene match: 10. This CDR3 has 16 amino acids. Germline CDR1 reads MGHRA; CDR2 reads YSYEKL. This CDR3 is CASSQAPGSGSVEQYF. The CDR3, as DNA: TGCGCCAGCAGCCAAGCCCCCGGTAGCGGGAGTGTCGAGCAGTACTTC.

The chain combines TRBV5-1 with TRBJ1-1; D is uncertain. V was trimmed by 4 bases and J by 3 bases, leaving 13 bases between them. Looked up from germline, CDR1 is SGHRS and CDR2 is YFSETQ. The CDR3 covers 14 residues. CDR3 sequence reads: CASSLGRRDTEAFF. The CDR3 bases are TGCGCCAGCAGCCTGGGGAGACGGGACACTGAAGCTTTCTTT.

The CDR3 bases are TGTGCCAGCAGTGCCCAAGACTCCTCCGGCAATCAGCCCCAGCATTTT. It is translated as CASSAQDSSGNQPQHF. The rearrangement links TRBV28 to TRBJ1-5; D gene uncertain. Per the germline V gene, CDR1 is MDHEN and CDR2 is SYDVKM. The ends were cut back, 5 bases at V and 2 bases at J, with 16 bases in the middle. The CDR3 totals 16 residues.

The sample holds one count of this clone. CDR3 in DNA: TGTGCCAGCAGCCTACAGGGGATAAGGGTCAATGAGCAGTTCTTC. Protein sequence: CASSLQGIRVNEQFF. The chain carries TRBV5-6 and TRBJ2-1, with TRBD1 identical over 7 bases. Germline trimming cut 4 bases from V and 6 bases from J; bases unmatched to any gene: 10. Per germline, CDR1 SGHDT and CDR2 YYEEEE. The CDR3 consists of 15 residues.

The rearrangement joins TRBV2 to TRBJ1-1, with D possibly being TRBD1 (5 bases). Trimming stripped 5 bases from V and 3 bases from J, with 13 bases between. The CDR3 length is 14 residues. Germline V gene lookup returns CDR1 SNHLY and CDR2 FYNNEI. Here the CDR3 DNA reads TGTGCCAGCAGTCCCCAGGGTCTTGACACTGAAGCTTTCTTT. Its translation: CASSPQGLDTEAFF.

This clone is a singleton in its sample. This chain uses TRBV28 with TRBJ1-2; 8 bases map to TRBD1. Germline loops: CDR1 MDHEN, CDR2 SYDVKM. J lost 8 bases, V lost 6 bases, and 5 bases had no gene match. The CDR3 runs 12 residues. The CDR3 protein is CASSQGQEGYTF. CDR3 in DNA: TGTGCCAGCAGCCAGGGACAGGAGGGCTACACCTTC.

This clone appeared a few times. CDR3 nucleotides: TGCGCCAGCAGCCAACACTATAGCAATCAGCCCCAGCATTTT. This translates into CASSQHYSNQPQHF. The chain combines TRBV4-1 with TRBJ1-5; D is ambiguous. CDR1 and CDR2 (germline): MGHRA, YSYEKL. Trimming took 2 bases from V and 0 from J, leaving 5 bases between them. This CDR3 has 14 amino acids.

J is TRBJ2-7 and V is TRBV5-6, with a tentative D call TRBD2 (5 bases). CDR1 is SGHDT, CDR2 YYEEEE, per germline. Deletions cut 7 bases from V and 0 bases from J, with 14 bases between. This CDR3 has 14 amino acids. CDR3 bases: TGTGCCAGCGAGGTTGGACTGGCCTCCTACGAGCAGTACTTC. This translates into CASEVGLASYEQYF.

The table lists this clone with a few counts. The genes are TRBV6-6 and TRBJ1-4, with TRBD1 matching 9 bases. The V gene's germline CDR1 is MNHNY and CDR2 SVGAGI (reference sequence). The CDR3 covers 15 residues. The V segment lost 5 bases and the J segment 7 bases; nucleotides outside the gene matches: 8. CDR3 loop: CASSRSGQGGEKLFF. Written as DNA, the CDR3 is TGTGCCAGCAGTCGATCGGGACAGGGTGGTGAAAAACTGTTTTTT.

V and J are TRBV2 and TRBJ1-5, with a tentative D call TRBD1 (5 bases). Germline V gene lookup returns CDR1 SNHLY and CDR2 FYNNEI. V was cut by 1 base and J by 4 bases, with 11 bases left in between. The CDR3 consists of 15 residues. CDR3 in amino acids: CASSEEGYWNQPQHF. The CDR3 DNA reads TGTGCCAGCAGTGAAGAGGGGTATTGGAATCAGCCCCAGCATTTT.

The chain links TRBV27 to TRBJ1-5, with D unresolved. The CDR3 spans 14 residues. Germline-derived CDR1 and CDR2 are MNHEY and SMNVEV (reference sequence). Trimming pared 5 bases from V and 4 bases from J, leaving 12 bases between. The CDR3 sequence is CASSKRRENQPQHF. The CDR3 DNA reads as TGTGCCAGCAGTAAACGACGGGAGAATCAGCCCCAGCATTTT.

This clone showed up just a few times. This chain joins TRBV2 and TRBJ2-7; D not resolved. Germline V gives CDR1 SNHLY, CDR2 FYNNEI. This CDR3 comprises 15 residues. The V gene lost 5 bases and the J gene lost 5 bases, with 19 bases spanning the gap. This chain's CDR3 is CASSPPGHKENEQYF. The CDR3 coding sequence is TGTGCCAGCAGTCCACCAGGTCACAAAGAGAACGAGCAGTACTTC.

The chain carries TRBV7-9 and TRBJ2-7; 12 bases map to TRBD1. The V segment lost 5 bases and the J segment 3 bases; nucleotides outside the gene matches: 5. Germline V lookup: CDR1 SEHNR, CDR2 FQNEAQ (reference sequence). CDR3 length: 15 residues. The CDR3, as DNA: TGTGCCAGCAGCGGCGGGACAGGGGGCCTCTACGAGCAGTACTTC. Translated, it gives CASSGGTGGLYEQYF.

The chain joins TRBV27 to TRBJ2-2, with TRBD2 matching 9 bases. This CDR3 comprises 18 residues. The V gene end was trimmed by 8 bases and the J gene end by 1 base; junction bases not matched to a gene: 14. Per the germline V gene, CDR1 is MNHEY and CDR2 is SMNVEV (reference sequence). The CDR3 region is CASSHERGVSQNTGELFF. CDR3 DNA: TGTGCCAGCTCACATGAGCGGGGGGTCTCCCAGAACACCGGGGAGCTGTTTTTT.

CDR3 protein: CASSQTDRSVQPQHF. The CDR3 bases are TGTGCCAGCAGCCAAACAGACCGCTCTGTCCAGCCCCAGCATTTT. The rearrangement uses TRBV3-1 (or the pseudogene TRBV3-2) and TRBJ1-5; D is unclear. V lost 2 bases to trimming and J lost 7 bases, with 15 bases between them. Germline V gene lookup returns CDR1 LGHDT and CDR2 YNNKEL (reference sequence). This CDR3 contains 15 residues.

The CDR3 protein is CASSQGRGSAEKLFF. CDR3 coding DNA: TGTGCCAGCAGCCAAGGGCGGGGGTCAGCTGAAAAACTGTTTTTT. The genes are TRBV3-1 (or the pseudogene TRBV3-2) and TRBJ1-4; tentative D call: TRBD1 (5 bases). CDR1 LGHDT and CDR2 YNNKEL come from the germline V gene (reference sequence). The CDR3 has 15 amino acids. V lost 1 base to trimming and J lost 7 bases, with 13 bases between them.

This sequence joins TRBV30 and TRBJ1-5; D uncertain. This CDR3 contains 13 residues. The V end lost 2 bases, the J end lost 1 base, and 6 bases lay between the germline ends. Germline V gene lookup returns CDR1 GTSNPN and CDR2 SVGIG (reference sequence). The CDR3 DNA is TGTGCCTGGAGTCCCGGGAGCAATCAGCCCCAGCATTTT. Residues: CAWSPGSNQPQHF.

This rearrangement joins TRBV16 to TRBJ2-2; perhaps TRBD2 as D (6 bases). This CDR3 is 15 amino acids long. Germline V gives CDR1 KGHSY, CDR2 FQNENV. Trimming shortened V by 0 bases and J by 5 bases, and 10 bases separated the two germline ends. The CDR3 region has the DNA TGTGCCAGCAGCCAATCGCAGGCGGGGACCGGGGAGCTGTTTTTT. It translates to CASSQSQAGTGELFF.